The clone carrying this T cell receptor (beta chain) was detected many times. Its matching antigen is unknown. Germline CDR1 and CDR2: KGHDR and SFDVKD. The trim removed 1 base at V and 5 bases at J, leaving 4 bases unmatched. The CDR3 spans 15 residues. Molecules of cDNA were individually given unique molecular identifiers that were attached to them. Each CDR3 protein gets one entry after TCRdb re-called the 5' RACE reads with MiXCR. The sample records around 60,000 distinct CDR3 sequences, 8% to 10% being singletons. This sample is part of a study of early T cells in non-severe SARS-CoV-2 infection. Overall study: Chains were unpaired, as sequencing was done on bulk RNA from unsorted whole blood. Study findings and constraints: Sequences matched to VDJdb favored anti-spike CD8 responses, while private and CD4 specificities were missed.

This clonotype was sampled from an adult who was a healthcare worker with PCR-confirmed SARS-CoV-2 infection or an uninfected control (not recorded which). The rearrangement links TRBV24-1 to TRBJ2-1; 7 bases agree with TRBD2. The specimen sequenced was whole blood. The CDR3 region has the DNA TGTGCCACCAGTGATTTTGGCGGGAGTAACAATGAGCAGTTCTTC. Translated: CATSDFGGSNNEQFF.